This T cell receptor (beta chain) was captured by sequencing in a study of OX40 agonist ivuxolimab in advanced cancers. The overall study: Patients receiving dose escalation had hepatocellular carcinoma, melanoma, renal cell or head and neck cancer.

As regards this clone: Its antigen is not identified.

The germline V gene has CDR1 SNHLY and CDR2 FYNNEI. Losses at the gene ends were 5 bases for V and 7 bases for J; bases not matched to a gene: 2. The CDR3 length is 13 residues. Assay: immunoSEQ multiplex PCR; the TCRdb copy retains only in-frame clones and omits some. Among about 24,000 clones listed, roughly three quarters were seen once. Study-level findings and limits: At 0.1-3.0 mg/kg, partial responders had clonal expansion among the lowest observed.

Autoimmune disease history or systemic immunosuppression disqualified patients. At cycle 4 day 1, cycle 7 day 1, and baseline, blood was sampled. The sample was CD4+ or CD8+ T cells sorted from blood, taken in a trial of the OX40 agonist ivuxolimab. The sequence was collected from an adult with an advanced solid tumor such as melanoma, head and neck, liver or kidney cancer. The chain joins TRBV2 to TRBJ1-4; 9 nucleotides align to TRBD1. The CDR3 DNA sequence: TGTGCCAGCAGTACAGGGGGCGGTGAAAAACTGTTTTTT. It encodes CASSTGGGEKLFF.